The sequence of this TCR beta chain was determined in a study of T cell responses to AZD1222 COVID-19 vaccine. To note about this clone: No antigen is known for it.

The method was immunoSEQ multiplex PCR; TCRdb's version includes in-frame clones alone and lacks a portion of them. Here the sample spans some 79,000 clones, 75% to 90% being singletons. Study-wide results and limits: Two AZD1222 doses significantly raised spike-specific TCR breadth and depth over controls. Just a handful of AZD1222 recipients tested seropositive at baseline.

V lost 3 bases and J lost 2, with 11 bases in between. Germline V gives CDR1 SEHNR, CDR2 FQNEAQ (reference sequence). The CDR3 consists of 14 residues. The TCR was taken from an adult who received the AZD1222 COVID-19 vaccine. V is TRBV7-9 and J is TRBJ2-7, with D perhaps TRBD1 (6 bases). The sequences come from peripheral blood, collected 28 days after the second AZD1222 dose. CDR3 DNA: TGTGCCAGCAGCTTTGGGCAGGGGACCTACGAGCAGTACTTC. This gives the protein CASSFGQGTYEQYF.